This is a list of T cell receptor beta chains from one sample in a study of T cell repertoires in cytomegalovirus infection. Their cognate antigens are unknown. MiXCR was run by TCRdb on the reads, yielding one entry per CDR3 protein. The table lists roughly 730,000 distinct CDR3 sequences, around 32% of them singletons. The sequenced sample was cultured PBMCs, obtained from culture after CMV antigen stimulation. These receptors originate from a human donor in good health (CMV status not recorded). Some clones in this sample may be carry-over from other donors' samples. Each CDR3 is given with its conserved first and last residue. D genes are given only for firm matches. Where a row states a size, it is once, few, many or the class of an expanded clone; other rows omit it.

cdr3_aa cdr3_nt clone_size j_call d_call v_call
CASSWTANYGYTF TGTGCCAGCAGCTGGACAGCTAACTATGGCTACACCTTC many TRBJ1-2 - TRBV7-2
CASSFRGQGSPLHF TGTGCCAGCAGTTTTAGGGGACAGGGATCACCCCTCCACTTT few TRBJ1-6 TRBD1 TRBV12-3/TRBV12-4
CASSWTLGQPQHF TGTGCCAGCAGCTGGACTTTGGGGCAGCCCCAGCATTTT few TRBJ1-5 - TRBV12-3/TRBV12-4
CASSFRVNNEKLFF TGTGCCAGCAGCTTTAGGGTGAATAATGAAAAACTGTTTTTT few TRBJ1-4 - TRBV7-6
CASRQRLPRDTQYF TGTGCCAGCAGACAAAGACTCCCACGAGATACGCAGTATTTT few TRBJ2-3 - TRBV6-2/TRBV6-3
CASVGGELFF TGTGCCAGCGTCGGTGGGGAGCTGTTTTTT - TRBJ2-2 - TRBV6-1
CASSLRESTDTQYF TGTGCCAGCAGCTTGCGGGAGAGCACAGATACGCAGTATTTT - TRBJ2-3 TRBD2 TRBV7-6
CASSPSGEQPQHF TGTGCCAGCAGTCCCTCGGGGGAACAGCCCCAGCATTTT - TRBJ1-5 - TRBV6-6
CASSQDPLSGSYNEQFF TGCGCCAGCAGCCAAGATCCACTTAGCGGCTCCTACAATGAGCAGTTCTTC few TRBJ2-1 - TRBV4-3
CASSKAGGVPLVGETQYF TGTGCCAGCAGTAAAGCAGGGGGGGTCCCCCTGGTCGGAGAGACCCAGTACTTC - TRBJ2-5 - TRBV12-3/TRBV12-4
CASSRSGGPSTDTQYF TGTGCCAGCAGCCGTAGCGGGGGCCCGAGCACAGATACGCAGTATTTT few TRBJ2-3 TRBD2 TRBV4-2
CASSPVGRNYEQYF TGTGCCAGCAGTCCGGTGGGCCGTAACTACGAGCAGTACTTC - TRBJ2-7 - TRBV27
CASSPRPLGDEQFF TGCGCCAGCAGCCCCCGACCCCTAGGAGATGAGCAGTTCTTC - TRBJ2-1 - TRBV5-1
CASSPLRDKNTEAFF TGTGCCAGCTCACCACTCCGGGACAAGAACACTGAAGCTTTCTTT few TRBJ1-1 - TRBV18
CASSLGPPGQGENSPLHF TGTGCCAGCAGCTTAGGGCCCCCTGGACAGGGTGAGAATTCACCCCTCCACTTT few TRBJ1-6 TRBD1 TRBV11-2
CASSATLESGHQPQHF TGTGCCAGCTCAGCTACCTTAGAATCTGGGCATCAGCCCCAGCATTTT - TRBJ1-5 - TRBV18
CASSLGDRANSPLHF TGTGCCAGCAGTTTAGGGGACAGGGCCAATTCACCCCTCCACTTT few TRBJ1-6 TRBD1 TRBV27
CSVQSFGGAYNEQFF TGCAGTGTTCAAAGTTTCGGCGGGGCCTACAATGAGCAGTTCTTC - TRBJ2-1 - TRBV20-1
CASSQDDPPIYF TGTGCCAGCAGCCAAGACGATCCTCCCATATATTTT - TRBJ1-3 - TRBV9
CASSLSAGLAGAPGQETQYF TGCGCCAGCAGCCTTAGCGCGGGGCTAGCGGGGGCCCCGGGCCAAGAGACCCAGTACTTC - TRBJ2-5 TRBD2 TRBV4-1
CASSRTEVYGYTF TGTGCCAGCAGTCGGACGGAAGTCTATGGCTACACCTTC - TRBJ1-2 - TRBV6-5
CSARDSPYNEQFF TGCAGTGCTAGGGACAGTCCCTACAATGAGCAGTTCTTC - TRBJ2-1 - TRBV20-1
CASSQEGRVGTNEKLFF TGTGCCAGCAGCCAAGAAGGCAGGGTCGGCACTAATGAAAAACTGTTTTTT - TRBJ1-4 - TRBV4-2
CASSSGTAKAFF TGTGCCAGCAGTTCGGGGACAGCTAAAGCTTTCTTT - TRBJ1-1 TRBD1 TRBV12-3/TRBV12-4
CASSLVHGYTEAFF TGTGCCAGCAGTTTAGTTCACGGCTACACTGAAGCTTTCTTT - TRBJ1-1 - TRBV11-2
CASTTKRSLTGNTIYF TGTGCCAGTACGACAAAGCGGTCTTTAACTGGAAACACCATATATTTT - TRBJ1-3 - TRBV19
CASSLGVGLGTEAFF TGTGCCAGCAGCTTGGGCGTGGGGCTGGGCACTGAAGCTTTCTTT - TRBJ1-1 - TRBV7-2
CASSIDQGSTDTQYF TGTGCCAGTAGTATAGATCAGGGCTCCACAGATACGCAGTATTTT - TRBJ2-3 - TRBV19